This T cell receptor beta chain was retrieved from a study of T cells in Graves' hyperthyroidism and ophthalmopathy. Whole-study findings and limits: Among thyroid clonotypes expanded above 0.001, most also appeared in blood.

Germline V gene sequence: CDR1 SGHTA, CDR2 FQGTGA. This CDR3 spans 15 amino acids. V lost 3 bases to trimming and J lost 5 bases, with 15 bases between them. The CDR3 regions of TCR beta were amplified from RNA transcripts. A set of HTBI primers served as the primers for a first-round RT-PCR of the TCR CDR3. Each CDR3 protein gets one entry after TCRdb re-called the multiplex PCR reads with MiXCR. The sample comprises roughly 150,000 distinct CDR3 sequences, about 9.4% of which are singletons, and less than 25% rests with the top ten. In its sample, this clonotype was seen many times. The target antigen is unknown. Patients showing uncontrolled infection, other autoimmune disease, pregnancy or lactation were ineligible. Predating any ophthalmopathy symptoms, the blood sample was taken at first hyperthyroidism diagnosis.

The rearrangement uses TRBV7-3 and TRBJ2-3; the D gene is possibly TRBD2 (7 bases). This clonotype was sampled from a woman between 18 and 30 years old with Graves' hyperthyroidism that later progressed to Graves' ophthalmopathy. The sequencing input was blood. The CDR3 reads CASSFAGAFGDTQYF. The CDR3 DNA is TGTGCCAGCAGCTTTGCGGGGGCCTTCGGAGATACGCAGTATTTT.